The 4 T cell receptor beta chains below come from one sample, sequenced in a study of technical replicates of blood from a handful of donors. Sequencing used immunoSEQ multiplex PCR; TCRdb keeps in-frame clones, though not all of them. The table shows around 78,000 clones, with around 94% occurring only once. The sequencing sample was made of T cells isolated from PBMCs. These receptors were obtained from a human donor in good health.

V and J are TRBV4-1 and TRBJ1-4, with 10 bases matching TRBD1. CDR3 length equals 15 residues. CDR1 and CDR2 from the germline V gene are MGHRA and YSYEKL. The J segment lost 6 bases and the V segment lost 4 bases, leaving 5 bases of the junction unmatched. In DNA, the CDR3 is TGCGCCAGCAGCCCACGGGACAGGGGCTATGAAAAACTGTTTTTT. This codes for CASSPRDRGYEKLFF.

The chain is built from TRBV7-9 and TRBJ2-5; D is perhaps TRBD2 (6 bases). The CDR3 consists of 15 residues. Trimming pared 1 base from V and 1 base from J, leaving 10 bases between. From germline, CDR1 is SEHNR and CDR2 FQNEAQ (reference sequence). CDR3 nucleotides: TGTGCCAGCAGCTTAGGGCGGGACCTCCAAGAGACCCAGTACTTC. Protein product: CASSLGRDLQETQYF.

This rearrangement joins TRBV7-9 to TRBJ2-5; TRBD2 aligns across 7 bases. Trimming removed 8 bases from V and 4 bases from J; junction bases left unmatched: 13. This CDR3 is 15 amino acids long. From germline, CDR1 is SEHNR and CDR2 FQNEAQ (reference sequence). DNA for the CDR3: TGTGCCAGCCCTTTTGGCGGGGGTAGTGTAGAGACCCAGTACTTC. Translation: CASPFGGGSVETQYF.

The rearrangement uses TRBV27 and TRBJ2-2; TRBD2 matches 7 bases. With 5 bases clipped from V and 7 bases from J, the junction kept 10 bases outside the gene matches. Germline loops: CDR1 MNHEY, CDR2 SMNVEV (reference sequence). The CDR3 runs to 15 residues. CDR3 amino acids: CASSQSGRGNGELFF. The CDR3 DNA follows: TGTGCCAGCAGTCAATCAGGGCGGGGGAACGGGGAGCTGTTTTTT.